The source of this TCR beta chain is a study of shared clonotypes between healthy human individuals. Study results and limitations: Clonotype sharing across donors was expected to vary with sequencing depth. Non-shared clonotypes were found to have lower generation probabilities than the clonotypes that were shared by all four of the sorted-subset donors.

Trimming left V 1 base short and J 8 bases short, with 18 bases between. Germline V lookup: CDR1 SEHNR, CDR2 FQNEAQ (reference sequence). CDR3 length: 16 residues. To note about this clone: As yet, its antigen is unknown.

Deep-level settings were used for running the assay. Here immunoSEQ multiplex PCR was the method, and the copy in TCRdb shows in-frame clones only, minus some. The table records some 630,000 clones, less than 80% of them present only once. J is TRBJ2-1 and V is TRBV7-9, with a possible D match to TRBD1 (5 bases). Sequencing used memory CD4+ T cells sorted from blood. The subset was: CD45RA-negative fraction. The TCR comes from a woman between 25 and 40 years old in good health. As DNA, the CDR3 is TGTGCCAGCAGCTTAGTTGGTGGGCAGGGTTCATATGAGCAGTTCTTC. Its translation: CASSLVGGQGSYEQFF.